The sequence of this TCR beta chain was determined in a study of CD8+CD57+ T cells in acquired aplastic anemia. About the research overall: Sorted cells (CD4+ and CD8+) yielded DNA amounts that averaged roughly 3.5 ug.

The germline V gene has CDR1 SGDLS and CDR2 YYNGEE. This CDR3 region has 13 residues. V was cut by 1 base and J by 5 bases, with 9 bases left in between. Points from the study as a whole: The study identified 25 to 30 CD8+ CDR3 sequences shared by patients and controls.

Concerning this clonotype itself: Its antigen is not known.

Before being chosen for sequencing, patients had shown CD8+CD57+ cell expansion by flow cytometry. Severe acquired aplastic anemia was present in every patient. For CDR3 and TCR beta VDJ profiling, genomic DNA was the template used. Each CDR3 protein gets one entry after TCRdb re-called the reads with MiXCR. The repertoire has roughly 190,000 distinct CDR3 sequences, roughly half of them found once; the top ten carry approximately 9.7%. What was sequenced was sorted CD4+, CD8+, or CD8+CD57+ T cells (not recorded which) from PBMCs. The TCR sequence derives from a human donor with aplastic anemia. This chain joins TRBV9 and TRBJ1-1; D is undetermined. In DNA form, the CDR3 reads TGTGCCAGCAGCGTAACCAGCGGGACTGAAGCTTTCTTT. It translates to CASSVTSGTEAFF. Drawing the rest from reference TRBV9 and TRBJ1-1, the complete variable domain is DSGVTQTPKHLITATGQRVTLRCSPRSGDLSVYWYQQSLDQGLQFLIQYYNGEERAKGNILERFSAQQFPDLHSELNLSSLELGDSALYFCASSVTSGTEAFFGQGTRLTVV.